This T cell receptor beta chain was recorded in a study of T cell repertoires in cytomegalovirus infection. Study-wide background: The authors used CMV epitopes that were HLA-C-restricted (recently identified) and HLA-B-restricted (well studied). Shared public TCR beta signatures pointed to both CMV infection and a matching HLA type. Findings and caveats of the study: Within the response measured ex vivo, HLA-C-restricted CMV-specific TCR beta clonotypes were dominant.

TCRdb re-called the reads through MiXCR, storing one row per CDR3 protein. The table has 550,000 to 850,000 distinct CDR3 sequences, around 35% seen once. The V end lost 0 bases, the J end lost 8 bases, and 11 bases lay between the germline ends. The CDR3 runs to 13 residues. Per the germline V gene, CDR1 is DFQATT and CDR2 is SNEGSKA (reference sequence). Of note for this clonotype: Its antigen is unknown.

The source is a human donor in good health (CMV status not recorded). Some clones in this sample may be carry-over from other donors' samples. The rearrangement links TRBV20-1 to TRBJ2-1; D unclear. This specimen consisted of cultured PBMCs, obtained from culture after CMV antigen stimulation. Here the CDR3 DNA reads TGCAGTGCTAGAGACGGCAGCTTGGATGAGCAGTTCTTC. It yields the protein CSARDGSLDEQFF.